This T cell receptor beta chain was recovered during a study of blood T cell repertoires in COVID-19. Libraries were prepared by immunoSEQ multiplex PCR; TCRdb keeps only in-frame clonotypes and omits some of them. Of fewer than 650,000 clones in the sample, approximately 88% were seen once. From germline, CDR1 is SNHLY and CDR2 FYNNEI. The CDR3 is made up of 11 amino acids. V gave up 9 bases and J gave up 7 bases, with 7 bases separating them. The source material was peripheral blood. This receptor was obtained from a woman aged 50 to 60 with COVID-19, enrolled during active disease. The chain employs TRBV2 and TRBJ1-6; D not certain. For the CDR3, the DNA is TGTGCCAGTCGACAAAATTCACCCCTCCACTTT. Amino acids: CASRQNSPLHF.